This TCR beta chain was recorded in a study of PD-L1 blockade in urothelial cancer. Across the whole study: The study started patients on atezolizumab in the mid-2010s, giving 1,200 mg intravenously every 3 weeks. Per blood sample, T cells had a median of around 140,000. Points from the study as a whole: The study found that durable-benefit patients expanded tumor-associated blood clones more at 3 weeks.

Profiled with immunoSEQ multiplex PCR; TCRdb holds only in-frame clones, not every one. The table shows some 32,000 clones, with more than 65% occurring only once. A remark on this clone: The antigen remains unidentified.

The V gene's germline CDR1 is SGHTA and CDR2 FQGTGA. V lost 1 base and J lost 8, with 14 bases in between. This CDR3 region has 14 residues. The clonotype was recovered from a man in his fifties or sixties with urothelial cancer. Specimen: PBMCs, collected around atezolizumab (anti-PD-L1) treatment. The chain joins TRBV7-3 to TRBJ1-1, with a weak D call TRBD1 (6 bases). DNA of the CDR3: TGTGCCAGCAGCTTAAGAGGGGGGGCGGGGGAAGCTTTCTTT. Its protein is CASSLRGGAGEAFF.